These 2 T cell receptor beta chains were all obtained from the same sample, sequenced in a study of a mutant IDH1 vaccine in newly diagnosed glioma. Only in-frame clones appear in the TCRdb table, and some are missing; sequencing was by immunoSEQ multiplex PCR. The sample records roughly 51,000 clones, approximately 80% being singletons. Their antigens remain unidentified. Time point: week 5, during vaccination. The study gave 300 ug of mutant IDH1 20-mer peptide per vaccine dose, with topical imiquimod. Sequencing was performed on PBMCs, taken from a glioma patient whose treatment included an IDH1 peptide vaccine. The source is a young woman with glioma. Some clones in this sample may be carry-over from other donors' samples.

CDR3 coding DNA: TGTGCCTGGAGTGAGGGACAGGGGGCATCTGATACGCAGTATTTT. It yields the protein CAWSEGQGASDTQYF. The chain carries TRBV30 and TRBJ2-3; 12 bases line up with TRBD1. The V and J ends lost 1 base and 6 bases, in that order; junction bases with no gene match: 5. Germline V gene sequence: CDR1 GTSNPN, CDR2 SVGIG (reference sequence). There are 15 residues in the CDR3.

The gene calls are TRBV30 and TRBJ1-2, with 10 bases that match TRBD1. J gave up 1 base and V 0 bases, and 5 bases lay outside the gene matches. Germline CDR1 GTSNPN, CDR2 SVGIG (reference sequence). The CDR3 is 16 residues long. This CDR3 is CAWSVPDRGYNYGYTF. In DNA form, the CDR3 reads TGTGCCTGGAGTGTACCGGACAGGGGGTATAACTATGGCTACACCTTC.